These 16 T cell receptor beta chains share one sample of origin, sequenced in a study of T-cell reconstitution after alpha-beta-depleted transplantation in children. Preparation of the TCRbeta library used unique molecular identifiers. MiXCR, applied by TCRdb to the PCR reads, yields one record per CDR3 protein. Of approximately 800,000 distinct CDR3 sequences in the sample, 15% to 20% were seen once. Sequences were derived from PBMCs, mostly from graft donor cells, sampled 360 days after TCRalphabeta/CD19-depleted stem cell transplant. The source is a male patient younger than 18 who had a stem cell transplant for acute lymphoblastic leukemia, so the T cells may come from the graft donor.

The chain links TRBV27 to TRBJ2-5, with D perhaps assigned TRBD1 or TRBD2 (5 bases each). The germline V gene encodes CDR1 MNHEY and CDR2 SMNVEV (reference sequence). The CDR3 is made up of 14 amino acids. Deletions cut 2 bases from V and 5 bases from J, with 12 bases between. The DNA for the CDR3 is TGTGCCAGCAGTTTAGGGGACGGGCTGGAGACCCAGTACTTC. Translation: CASSLGDGLETQYF.

The rearrangement links TRBV4-2 to TRBJ2-2, with TRBD2 matching 7 bases. The CDR3 is 16 amino acids. CDR1 and CDR2 from the germline V gene are LGHNA and YNFKEQ. After removal of 3 bases from V and 6 bases from J, the junction contained 10 bases not matched to a gene. This CDR3 reads CASSHQLATPPGELFF. In DNA, the CDR3 is TGTGCCAGCAGCCACCAACTAGCGACCCCACCCGGGGAGCTGTTTTTT.

The chain carries TRBV27 and TRBJ2-7; unclear D gene. V lost 5 bases, J lost 5 bases, and 13 bases lay in between. The CDR3 sequence is 13 residues long. In germline, CDR1 is MNHEY, CDR2 SMNVEV (reference sequence). The CDR3 region has the DNA TGTGCCAGCAGTATTGGGAATTCAGACGAGCAGTACTTC. It specifies CASSIGNSDEQYF.

This chain connects TRBV7-9 to TRBJ2-6; no clear D gene. The V end was cut by 1 base, the J end by 7 bases, with 11 bases between. Germline CDR1 SEHNR, CDR2 FQNEAQ (reference sequence). CDR3 length equals 15 residues. This CDR3 reads CASSLGGMIANVLTF. Written as DNA, the CDR3 is TGTGCCAGCAGCTTAGGAGGAATGATTGCCAACGTCCTGACTTTC.

This clonotype was found a few times. This chain joins TRBV5-6 and TRBJ2-1; D not certain. Per germline, CDR1 SGHDT and CDR2 YYEEEE. CDR3 size: 13 residues. The V end was cut by 4 bases, the J end by 5 bases, with 10 bases between. CDR3 nucleotide sequence: TGTGCCAGCAGCCGTGACATCCACAATGAGCAGTTCTTC. It codes for CASSRDIHNEQFF.

The chain is built from TRBV29-1 and TRBJ2-1, with 10 positions matching TRBD2. V gave up 0 bases and J gave up 9 bases; unmatched junction bases: 14. CDR1 and CDR2 (germline): SQVTM, ANQGSEA. This CDR3 comprises 17 residues. CDR3 DNA: TGCAGCGTTGAAGAGCCCCGACTAGCGGGCTGGGTAGGTGAGCAGTTCTTC. This codes for CSVEEPRLAGWVGEQFF.

The CDR3 loop reads CASSPLPGAGGEKLFF. DNA for the CDR3: TGTGCCAGCAGCCCCCTTCCCGGGGCGGGAGGTGAAAAACTGTTTTTT. The rearrangement links TRBV27 to TRBJ1-4; a possible D gene is TRBD1 (5 bases). This CDR3 is built from 16 residues. The ends were cut back, 6 bases at V and 7 bases at J, with 21 bases in the middle. Germline V gene lookup returns CDR1 MNHEY and CDR2 SMNVEV (reference sequence).

In this sample, this clonotype turned up a few times. CDR3: CASSQLGTVSYEQYF. CDR3 sequence (DNA): TGTGCCAGCAGCCAGCTCGGGACAGTTAGCTACGAGCAGTACTTC. The J gene is TRBJ2-7, the V gene TRBV4-2; TRBD1 agrees at 7 bases. This CDR3 contains 15 residues. V lost 3 bases and J lost 3; bases outside the gene matches: 8. Germline V lookup: CDR1 LGHNA, CDR2 YNFKEQ.

This clonotype has ten or more counts. The CDR3 DNA follows: TGCAGCGTGGCCCTGAAGCTAGCCAAAAACATTCAGTACTTC. Translation gives CSVALKLAKNIQYF. This chain uses TRBV29-1 with TRBJ2-4; D is uncertain. The V gene's germline CDR1 is SQVTM and CDR2 ANQGSEA. Trimming removed 6 bases from V and 0 bases from J, with 12 bases in between. The CDR3 consists of 14 residues.

This clonotype has a handful of counts. The chain joins TRBV12-3 or TRBV12-4 to TRBJ1-5; weak D call: TRBD1 (6 bases). The CDR3 is made up of 14 amino acids. V lost 6 bases and J 3 bases, leaving 12 bases between the germline ends. CDR3 bases: TGTGCCAGCAGCCCGACAGGCTACAATCAGCCCCAGCATTTT. Protein sequence: CASSPTGYNQPQHF.

This clonotype was found many times. The chain recombines TRBV3-2 with TRBJ2-5; the tabulated D call, TRBD2, remains unverified against the DNA. TRBV3-2 is listed as a pseudogene. The length of the CDR3 is 15 residues. The CDR3 region has the DNA TGTGCCAGCAGTTATGGTGCGGGGGGAGGAGAGACCCAGTACTTC. Translated: CASSYGAGGGETQYF.

This clonotype was counted a single time. Here the CDR3 reads CATSEPSSTDTQYF. CDR3 DNA: TGTGCCACCAGTGAGCCCTCCAGCACAGATACGCAGTATTTT. The chain uses TRBV24-1 and TRBJ2-3; D remains ambiguous. CDR1 and CDR2 from the germline V gene are KGHDR and SFDVKD. The V and J ends lost 4 bases and 0 bases respectively, with 7 bases between them. The CDR3 is 14 amino acids.

CDR3 nucleotides: TGTGCCAGCAGTTACTCGAAGGGAGAGCAGTTCTTC. Translated: CASSYSKGEQFF. V gene TRBV6-6 combines with J gene TRBJ2-1, with D hard to call. Per the germline V gene, CDR1 is MNHNY and CDR2 is SVGAGI (reference sequence). V gave up 0 bases and J gave up 10 bases, with 7 bases separating them. The CDR3 is 12 amino acids.

This clonotype was seen many times. The chain uses TRBV5-1 and TRBJ2-2; D gene unclear. This CDR3 region has 12 residues. CDR1 is SGHRS and CDR2 is YFSETQ in the germline V gene. V was pared by 0 bases and J by 6 bases, with 3 bases between. DNA for the CDR3: TGCGCCAGCAGCTTGGATCCCGGGGAGCTGTTTTTT. Its translation: CASSLDPGELFF.

This chain joins TRBV29-1 and TRBJ2-7; possibly TRBD2 for D (6 bases). The CDR3 is 16 amino acids. Trimming left V 0 bases short and J 5 bases short, with 20 bases between. CDR1 SQVTM and CDR2 ANQGSEA come from the germline V gene. The CDR3 bases are TGCAGCGTTGAAGATCGGGAGCGGGTAGACGTCGACGAGCAGTACTTC. It is translated as CSVEDRERVDVDEQYF.

This clonotype has more than one count but fewer than ten. This sequence joins TRBV7-9 and TRBJ2-3; D is ambiguous. CDR3 length: 12 residues. Trimming shortened V by 6 bases and J by 4 bases, and 8 bases separated the two germline ends. CDR1 is SEHNR, CDR2 FQNEAQ, per germline (reference sequence). CDR3: CASSFGPDTQYF. The CDR3 DNA follows: TGTGCCAGCAGTTTTGGTCCAGATACGCAGTATTTT.